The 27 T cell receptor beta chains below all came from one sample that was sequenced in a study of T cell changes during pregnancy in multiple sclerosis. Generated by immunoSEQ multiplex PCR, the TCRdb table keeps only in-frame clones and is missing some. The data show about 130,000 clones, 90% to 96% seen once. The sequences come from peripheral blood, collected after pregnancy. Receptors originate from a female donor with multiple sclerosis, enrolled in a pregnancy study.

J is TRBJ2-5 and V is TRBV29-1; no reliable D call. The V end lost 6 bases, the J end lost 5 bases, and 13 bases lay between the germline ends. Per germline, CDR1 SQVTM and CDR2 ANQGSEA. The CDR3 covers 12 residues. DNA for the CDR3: TGCAGCGTCCAGTACGTGACTGAGACCCAGTACTTC. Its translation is CSVQYVTETQYF. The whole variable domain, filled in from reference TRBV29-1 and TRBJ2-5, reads SAVISQKPSRDICQRGTSLTIQCQVDSQVTMMFWYRQQPGQSLTLIATANQGSEATYESGFVIDKFPISRPNLTFSTLTVSNMSPEDSSIYLCSVQYVTETQYFGPGTRLLVL.

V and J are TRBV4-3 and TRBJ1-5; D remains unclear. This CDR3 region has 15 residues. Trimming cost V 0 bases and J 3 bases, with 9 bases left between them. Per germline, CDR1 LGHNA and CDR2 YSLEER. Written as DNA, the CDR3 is TGCGCCAGCAGCCAAGACTGGAGGGCCAATCAGCCCCAGCATTTT. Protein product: CASSQDWRANQPQHF.

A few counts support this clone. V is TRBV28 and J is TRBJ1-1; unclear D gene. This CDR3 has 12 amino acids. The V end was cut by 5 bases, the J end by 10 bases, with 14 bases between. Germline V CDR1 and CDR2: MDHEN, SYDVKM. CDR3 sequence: CASSRQEVVAFF. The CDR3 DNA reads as TGTGCCAGCAGTCGCCAGGAAGTCGTAGCTTTCTTT.

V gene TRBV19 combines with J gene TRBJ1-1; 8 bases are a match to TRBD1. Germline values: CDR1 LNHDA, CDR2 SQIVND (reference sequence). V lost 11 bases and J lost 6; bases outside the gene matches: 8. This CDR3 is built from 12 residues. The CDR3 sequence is CAGGGTGAEAFF. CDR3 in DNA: TGTGCCGGGGGGGGGACAGGCGCTGAAGCTTTCTTT.

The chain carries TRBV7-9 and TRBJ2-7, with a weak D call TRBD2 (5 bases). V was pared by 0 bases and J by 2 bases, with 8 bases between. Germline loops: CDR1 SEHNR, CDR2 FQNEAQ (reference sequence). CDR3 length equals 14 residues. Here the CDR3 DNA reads TGTGCCAGCAGCTTAGCTAGCGCGCCCTACGAGCAGTACTTC. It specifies CASSLASAPYEQYF.

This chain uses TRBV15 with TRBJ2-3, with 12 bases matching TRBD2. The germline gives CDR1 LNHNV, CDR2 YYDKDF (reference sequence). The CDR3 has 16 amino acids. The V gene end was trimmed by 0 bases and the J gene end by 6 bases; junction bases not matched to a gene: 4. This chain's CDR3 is CATSRDLAGGPDTQYF. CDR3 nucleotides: TGTGCCACCAGCAGAGACCTAGCGGGAGGGCCCGATACGCAGTATTTT.

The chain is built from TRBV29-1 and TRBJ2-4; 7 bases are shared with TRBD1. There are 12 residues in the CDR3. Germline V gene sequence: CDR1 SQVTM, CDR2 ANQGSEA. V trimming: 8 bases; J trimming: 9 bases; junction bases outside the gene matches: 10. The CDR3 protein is CSTRTGEGIQYF. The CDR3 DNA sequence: TGCAGCACCCGGACAGGCGAAGGCATTCAGTACTTC.

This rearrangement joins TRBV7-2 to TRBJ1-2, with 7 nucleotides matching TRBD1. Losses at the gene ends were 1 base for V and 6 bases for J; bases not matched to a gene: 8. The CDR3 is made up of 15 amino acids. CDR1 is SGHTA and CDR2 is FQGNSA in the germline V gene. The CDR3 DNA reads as TGTGCCAGCAGCTTAGGTGTAACAGGGGCGGATGGCTACACCTTC. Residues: CASSLGVTGADGYTF.

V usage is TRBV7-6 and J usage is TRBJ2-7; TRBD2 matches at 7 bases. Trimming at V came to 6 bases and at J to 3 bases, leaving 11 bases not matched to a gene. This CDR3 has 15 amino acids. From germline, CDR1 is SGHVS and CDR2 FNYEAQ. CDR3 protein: CASSSERGPYYEQYF. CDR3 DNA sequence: TGTGCCAGCAGTTCCGAGCGGGGCCCTTACTACGAGCAGTACTTC.

The CDR3 sequence is CASSRIGTKGNTEAFF. The CDR3, as DNA: TGTGCCAGCTCACGAATCGGGACAAAAGGGAACACTGAAGCTTTCTTT. The chain has TRBV18 and TRBJ1-1; TRBD1 is a possible D gene (6 bases). Trimming pared 4 bases from V and 1 base from J, leaving 16 bases between. Germline V gives CDR1 KGHSH, CDR2 LQKENI. There are 16 residues in the CDR3.

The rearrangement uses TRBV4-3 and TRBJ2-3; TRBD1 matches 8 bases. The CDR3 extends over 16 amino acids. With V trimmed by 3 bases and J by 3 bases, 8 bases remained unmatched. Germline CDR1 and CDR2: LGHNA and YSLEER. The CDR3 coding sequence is TGCGCCAGCAGCCATGAGGCAGGGGGCTTAACAGATACGCAGTATTTT. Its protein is CASSHEAGGLTDTQYF.

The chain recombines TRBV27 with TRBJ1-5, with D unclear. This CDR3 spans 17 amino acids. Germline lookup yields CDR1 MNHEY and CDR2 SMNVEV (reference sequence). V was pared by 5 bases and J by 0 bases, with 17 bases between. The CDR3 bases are TGTGCCAGCAGTCCCCTAGGAGGGCCGTATAGCAATCAGCCCCAGCATTTT. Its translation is CASSPLGGPYSNQPQHF.

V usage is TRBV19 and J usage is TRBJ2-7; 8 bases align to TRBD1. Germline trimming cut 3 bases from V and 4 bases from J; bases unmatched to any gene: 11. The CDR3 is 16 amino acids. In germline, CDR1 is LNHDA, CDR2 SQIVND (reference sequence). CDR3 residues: CASSISQGARGYEQYF. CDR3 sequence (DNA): TGTGCCAGTAGTATCTCCCAGGGGGCGCGTGGATACGAGCAGTACTTC. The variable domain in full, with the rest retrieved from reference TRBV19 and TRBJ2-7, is DGGITQSPKYLFRKEGQNVTLSCEQNLNHDAMYWYRQDPGQGLRLIYYSQIVNDFQKGDIAEGYSVSREKKESFPLTVTSAQKNPTAFYLCASSISQGARGYEQYFGPGTRLTVT.

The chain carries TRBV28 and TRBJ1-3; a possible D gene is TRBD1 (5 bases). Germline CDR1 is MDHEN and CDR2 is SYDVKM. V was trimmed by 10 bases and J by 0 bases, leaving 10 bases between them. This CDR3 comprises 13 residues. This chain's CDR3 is CATQGNSGNTIYF. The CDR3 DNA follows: TGTGCCACTCAGGGAAACTCTGGAAACACCATATATTTT.

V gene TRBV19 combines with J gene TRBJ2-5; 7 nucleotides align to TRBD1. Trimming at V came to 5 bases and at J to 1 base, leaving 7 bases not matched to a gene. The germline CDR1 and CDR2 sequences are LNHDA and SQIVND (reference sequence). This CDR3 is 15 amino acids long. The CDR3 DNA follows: TGTGCCAGTAGTCGACAGGGTGAGGCCCAAGAGACCCAGTACTTC. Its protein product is CASSRQGEAQETQYF.

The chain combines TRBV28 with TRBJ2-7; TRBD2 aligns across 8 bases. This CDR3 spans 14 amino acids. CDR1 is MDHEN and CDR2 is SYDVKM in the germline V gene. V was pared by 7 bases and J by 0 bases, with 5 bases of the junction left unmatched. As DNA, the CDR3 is TGTGCCAGCACATCGGGAGGGCTCTCCTACGAGCAGTACTTC. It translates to CASTSGGLSYEQYF. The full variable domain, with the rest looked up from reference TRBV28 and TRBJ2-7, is DVKVTQSSRYLVKRTGEKVFLECVQDMDHENMFWYRQDPGLGLRLIYFSYDVKMKEKGDIPEGYSVSREKKERFSLILESASTNQTSMYLCASTSGGLSYEQYFGPGTRLTVT.

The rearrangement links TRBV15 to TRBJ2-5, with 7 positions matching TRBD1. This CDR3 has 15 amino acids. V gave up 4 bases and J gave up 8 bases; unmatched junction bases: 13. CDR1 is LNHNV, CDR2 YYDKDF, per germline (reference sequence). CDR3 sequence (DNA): TGTGCCACCAGCAAAGGGACAGCCCCTGGAGGAACCCAGTACTTC. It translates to CATSKGTAPGGTQYF.

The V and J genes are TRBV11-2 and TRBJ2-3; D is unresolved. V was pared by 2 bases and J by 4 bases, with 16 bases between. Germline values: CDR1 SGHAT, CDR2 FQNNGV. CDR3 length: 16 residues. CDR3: CASSLSGHRTSDTQYF. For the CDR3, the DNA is TGTGCCAGCAGCTTATCTGGTCATAGAACTTCAGATACGCAGTATTTT. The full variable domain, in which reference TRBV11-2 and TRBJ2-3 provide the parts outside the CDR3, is EAGVAQSPRYKIIEKRQSVAFWCNPISGHATLYWYQQILGQGPKLLIQFQNNGVVDDSQLPKDRFSAERLKGVDSTLKIQPAKLEDSAVYLCASSLSGHRTSDTQYFGPGTRLTVL.

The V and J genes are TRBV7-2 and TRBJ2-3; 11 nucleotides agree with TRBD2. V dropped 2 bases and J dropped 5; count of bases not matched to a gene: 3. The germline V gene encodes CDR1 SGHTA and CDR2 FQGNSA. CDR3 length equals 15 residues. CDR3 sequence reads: CASSLLAGGVDTQYF. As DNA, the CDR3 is TGTGCCAGCAGCTTACTAGCGGGAGGTGTAGATACGCAGTATTTT. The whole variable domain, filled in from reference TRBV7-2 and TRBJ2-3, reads GAGVSQSPSNKVTEKGKDVELRCDPISGHTALYWYRQSLGQGLEFLIYFQGNSAPDKSGLPSDRFSAERTGGSVSTLTIQRTQQEDSAVYLCASSLLAGGVDTQYFGPGTRLTVL.

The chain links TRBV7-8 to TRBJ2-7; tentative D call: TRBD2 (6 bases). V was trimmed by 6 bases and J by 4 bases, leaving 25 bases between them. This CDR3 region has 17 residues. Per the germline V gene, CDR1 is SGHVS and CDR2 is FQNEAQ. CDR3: CASRHRPPGLEGYEQYF. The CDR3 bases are TGTGCCAGCAGACACCGTCCGCCGGGACTCGAGGGGTACGAGCAGTACTTC.

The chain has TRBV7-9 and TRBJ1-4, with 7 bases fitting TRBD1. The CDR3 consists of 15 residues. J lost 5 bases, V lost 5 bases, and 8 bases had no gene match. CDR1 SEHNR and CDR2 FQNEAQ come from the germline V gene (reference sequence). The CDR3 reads CASSPSGTANEKLFF. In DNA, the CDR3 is TGTGCCAGCAGCCCTTCGGGGACAGCAAATGAAAAACTGTTTTTT.

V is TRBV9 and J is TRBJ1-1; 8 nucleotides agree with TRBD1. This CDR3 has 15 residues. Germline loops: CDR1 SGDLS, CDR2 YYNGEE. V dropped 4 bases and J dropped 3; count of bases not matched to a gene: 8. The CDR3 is CASSTHGQGYTEAFF. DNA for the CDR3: TGTGCCAGCAGCACCCACGGACAGGGCTACACTGAAGCTTTCTTT.

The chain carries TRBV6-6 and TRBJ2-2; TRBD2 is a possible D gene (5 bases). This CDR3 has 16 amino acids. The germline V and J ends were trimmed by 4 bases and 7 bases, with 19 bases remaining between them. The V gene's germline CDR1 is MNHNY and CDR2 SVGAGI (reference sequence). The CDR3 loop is CASSFDRPRRVGELFF. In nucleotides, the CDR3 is TGTGCCAGCAGTTTCGACCGTCCAAGGCGGGTCGGGGAGCTGTTTTTT.

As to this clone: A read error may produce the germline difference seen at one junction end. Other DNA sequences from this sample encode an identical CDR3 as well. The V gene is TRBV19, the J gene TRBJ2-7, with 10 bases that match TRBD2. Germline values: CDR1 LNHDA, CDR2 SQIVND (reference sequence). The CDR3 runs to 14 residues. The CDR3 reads CASSTSGSSYEQYF. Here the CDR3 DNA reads TGTGCCAGTAGTACTAGCGGGAGCTCCTACGAGCAGTATTTC.

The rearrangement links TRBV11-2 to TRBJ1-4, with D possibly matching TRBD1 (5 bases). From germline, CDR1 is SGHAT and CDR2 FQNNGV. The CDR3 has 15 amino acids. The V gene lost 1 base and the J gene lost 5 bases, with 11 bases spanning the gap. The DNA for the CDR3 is TGTGCCAGCAGCTTAGGGGGGGACCACAATGAAAAACTGTTTTTT. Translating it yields CASSLGGDHNEKLFF.

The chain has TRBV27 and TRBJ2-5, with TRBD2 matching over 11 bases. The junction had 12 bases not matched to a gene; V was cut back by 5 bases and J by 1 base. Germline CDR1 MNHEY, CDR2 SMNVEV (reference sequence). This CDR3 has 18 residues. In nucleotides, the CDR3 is TGTGCCAGCAGTCCCGGGACTAGCGGTAGCCGCTTCCAAGAGACCCAGTACTTC. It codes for CASSPGTSGSRFQETQYF.

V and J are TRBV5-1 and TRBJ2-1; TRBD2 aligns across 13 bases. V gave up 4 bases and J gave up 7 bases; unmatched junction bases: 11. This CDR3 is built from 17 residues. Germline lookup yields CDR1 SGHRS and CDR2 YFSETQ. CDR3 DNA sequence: TGCGCCAGCAGCCCCGACCGACTAGCGGGAGGAGGGAATGAGCAGTTCTTC. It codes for CASSPDRLAGGGNEQFF.